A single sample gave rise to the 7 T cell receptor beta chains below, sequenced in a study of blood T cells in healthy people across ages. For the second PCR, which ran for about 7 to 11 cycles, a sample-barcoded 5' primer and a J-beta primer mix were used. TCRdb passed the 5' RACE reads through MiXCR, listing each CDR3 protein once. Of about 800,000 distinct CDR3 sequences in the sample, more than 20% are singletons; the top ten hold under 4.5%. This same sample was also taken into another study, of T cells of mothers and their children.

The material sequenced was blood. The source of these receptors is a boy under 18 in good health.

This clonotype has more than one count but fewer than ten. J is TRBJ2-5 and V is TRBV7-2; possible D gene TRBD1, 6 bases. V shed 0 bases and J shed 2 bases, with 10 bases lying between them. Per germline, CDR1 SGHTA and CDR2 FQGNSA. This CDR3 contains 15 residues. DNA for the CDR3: TGTGCCAGCAGCTTAGCGGGAACAGGGCAAGAGACCCAGTACTTC. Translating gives CASSLAGTGQETQYF.

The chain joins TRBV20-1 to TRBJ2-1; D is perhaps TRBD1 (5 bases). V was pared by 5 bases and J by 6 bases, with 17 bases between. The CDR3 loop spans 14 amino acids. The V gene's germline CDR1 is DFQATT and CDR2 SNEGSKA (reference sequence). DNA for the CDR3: TGCAGTGCTCCCAGGGATATGCGGATCAATGAGCAGTTCTTC. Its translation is CSAPRDMRINEQFF.

The CDR3 here is CASSPPGPSSEKLFF. For the CDR3, the DNA is TGTGCCAGCAGCCCACCGGGACCGTCCTCCGAAAAACTGTTTTTT. This sequence joins TRBV12-3 or TRBV12-4 and TRBJ1-4, with a possible D match to TRBD1 (5 bases). Trimming took 6 bases from V and 8 from J, leaving 19 bases between them. This CDR3 contains 15 residues.

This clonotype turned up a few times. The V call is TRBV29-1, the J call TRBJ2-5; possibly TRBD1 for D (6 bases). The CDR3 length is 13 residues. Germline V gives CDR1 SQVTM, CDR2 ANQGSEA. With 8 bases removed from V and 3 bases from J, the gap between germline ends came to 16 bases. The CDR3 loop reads CSFTDREEETQYF. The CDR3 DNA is TGCAGCTTCACGGACAGAGAAGAAGAGACCCAGTACTTC.

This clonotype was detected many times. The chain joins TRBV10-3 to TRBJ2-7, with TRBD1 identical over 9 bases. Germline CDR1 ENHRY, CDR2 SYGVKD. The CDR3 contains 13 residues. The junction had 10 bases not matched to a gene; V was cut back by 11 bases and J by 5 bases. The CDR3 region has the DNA TGTGCCGTTGGGACAGGGATTTTGGACGAGCAGTACTTC. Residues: CAVGTGILDEQYF.

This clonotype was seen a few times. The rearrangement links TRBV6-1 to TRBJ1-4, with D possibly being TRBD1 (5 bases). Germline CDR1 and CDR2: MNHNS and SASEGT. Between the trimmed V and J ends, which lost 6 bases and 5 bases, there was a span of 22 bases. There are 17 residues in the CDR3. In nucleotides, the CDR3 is TGTGCCAGCAGCTGCGATGGGACCCCTGAGGGGAATGAAAAACTGTTTTTT. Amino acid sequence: CASSCDGTPEGNEKLFF.

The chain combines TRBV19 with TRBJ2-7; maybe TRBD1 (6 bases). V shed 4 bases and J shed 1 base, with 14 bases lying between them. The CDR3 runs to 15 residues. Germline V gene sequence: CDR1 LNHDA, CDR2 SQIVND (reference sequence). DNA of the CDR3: TGTGCCAGTAGTAAAGGTCCAGGGGAGTCCTACGAGCAGTACTTC. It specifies CASSKGPGESYEQYF.